The present T cell receptor (beta chain) was sequenced within a study of OX40 agonist ivuxolimab in advanced cancers. Libraries were prepared by immunoSEQ multiplex PCR; TCRdb keeps only in-frame clonotypes and omits some of them. Of approximately 60,000 clones in the sample, around four fifths were seen once. Germline V gives CDR1 SGHDT, CDR2 YYEEEE. CDR3 length: 18 amino acids. The V and J ends lost 5 bases and 0 bases respectively, with 20 bases between them. The chain combines TRBV5-6 with TRBJ1-4; unclear D gene. The TCR comes from an adult with an advanced solid tumor such as melanoma, head and neck, liver or kidney cancer. Here the sequenced sample was CD4+ or CD8+ T cells sorted from blood, taken in a trial of the OX40 agonist ivuxolimab. The CDR3 loop reads CASSPWVGLKATNEKLFF. CDR3 DNA: TGTGCCAGCAGTCCTTGGGTCGGGTTAAAGGCAACTAATGAAAAACTGTTTTTT.